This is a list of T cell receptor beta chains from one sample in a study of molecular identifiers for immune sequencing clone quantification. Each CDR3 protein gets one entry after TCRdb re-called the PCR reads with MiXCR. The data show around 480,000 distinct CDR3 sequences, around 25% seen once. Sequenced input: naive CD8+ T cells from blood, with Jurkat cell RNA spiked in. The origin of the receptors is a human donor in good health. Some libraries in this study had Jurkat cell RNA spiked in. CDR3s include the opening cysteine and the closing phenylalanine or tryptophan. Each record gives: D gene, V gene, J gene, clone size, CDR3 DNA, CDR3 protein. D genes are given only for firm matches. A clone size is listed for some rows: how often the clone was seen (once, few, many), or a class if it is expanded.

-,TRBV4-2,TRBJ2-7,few,TGTGCCAGCAGCCAAGCCCAATTACAAGGGGGGTTGTCCTACGAGCAGTACTTC,CASSQAQLQGGLSYEQYF
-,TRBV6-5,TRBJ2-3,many,TGTGCCAGCAGTCCCCTCATCACAGATACGCAGTATTTT,CASSPLITDTQYF
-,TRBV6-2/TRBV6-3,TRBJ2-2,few,TGTGCCAGCATAATGCAGCCGAACACCGGGGAGCTGTTTTTT,CASIMQPNTGELFF
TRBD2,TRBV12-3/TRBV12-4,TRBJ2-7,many,TGTGCCAGCAGTCTTCTAGCGGTTTACGAGCAGTACTTC,CASSLLAVYEQYF
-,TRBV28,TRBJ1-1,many,TGTGCCAGCTTTGCCCCACCGAACACTGAAGCTTTCTTT,CASFAPPNTEAFF
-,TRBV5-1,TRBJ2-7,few,TGCGCCAGCAGCTCCCTTATGGCCAGTCTCTACGAGCAGTACTTC,CASSSLMASLYEQYF
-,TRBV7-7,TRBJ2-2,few,TGTGCCAGCGCCGGGGGGCCGAACACCGGGGAGCTGTTTTTT,CASAGGPNTGELFF
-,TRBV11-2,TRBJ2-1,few,TGTGCCAGCAGCTTAGTTGATGGGGGAACTAAGTACAATGAGCAGTTCTTC,CASSLVDGGTKYNEQFF
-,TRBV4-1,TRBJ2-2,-,TGCGCCAGCAGCCAAGTGGGAGCGGCCGGGGAGCTGTTTTTT,CASSQVGAAGELFF
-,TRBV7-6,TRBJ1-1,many,TGTGCCAGCAGCTTAGAACACATGAACACTGAAGCTTTCTTT,CASSLEHMNTEAFF
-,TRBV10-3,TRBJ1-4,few,TGTGCCATCAGTGAGTCGAGGGGGGCTGGAAATGAAAAACTGTTTTTT,CAISESRGAGNEKLFF
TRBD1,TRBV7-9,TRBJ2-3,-,TGTGCCAGCTCAAGTCCAAAGGACAGGTTAACAGATACGCAGTATTTT,CASSSPKDRLTDTQYF
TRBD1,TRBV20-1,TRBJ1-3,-,TGCAGTGCTAGTGACAGGGTATTTCCTGGAAACACCATATATTTT,CSASDRVFPGNTIYF
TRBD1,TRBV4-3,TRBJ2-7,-,TGCGCCTGCAGCCAAGATCAGGGGGCGTCCTACGAGCAGTACTTC,CACSQDQGASYEQYF
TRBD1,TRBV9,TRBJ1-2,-,TGTGCCAGCAGCGCGGGGACAGGGGCGTCGAGCTACACCTTC,CASSAGTGASSYTF
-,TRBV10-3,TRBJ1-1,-,TGTGCCATCAGTGAAATGGGGCCTGGGGCGAGCACTGAAGCTTTCTTT,CAISEMGPGASTEAFF
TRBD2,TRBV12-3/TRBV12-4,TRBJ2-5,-,TGTGCCAGCAGTTCCTGGACTAGCGACTACCAAGAGCCCCAGTACTTC,CASSSWTSDYQEPQYF
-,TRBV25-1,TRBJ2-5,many,TGTGCCAGCAGTGCCCCCGGACAGGAGACCCAGTACTTC,CASSAPGQETQYF
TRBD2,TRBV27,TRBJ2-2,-,TGTGCCAGCAGTTTCATTCGCAAAGCGGGGGCTGGCGGGGAGCTGTTTTTT,CASSFIRKAGAGGELFF
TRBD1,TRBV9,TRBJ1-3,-,TGTGCCAGCAGCGTAGCGGGAGGGGGCGCCTTCGGAAACACCATATATTTT,CASSVAGGGAFGNTIYF
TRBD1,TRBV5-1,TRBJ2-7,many,TGCGCCAGCAGCTTGACCACTCCTCCTTCCCCGGGACAGGGGTTCGTCTACGAGCAGTACTTC,CASSLTTPPSPGQGFVYEQYF
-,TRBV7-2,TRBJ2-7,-,TGTGCCAGCAGCTTGGCTTTGGGTCCCCCCAACTACGAGCAGTACTTC,CASSLALGPPNYEQYF
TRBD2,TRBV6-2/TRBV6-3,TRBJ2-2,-,TGTGCCAGCAGTTCACTAGCGCCCGGGGAGCTGTTTTTT,CASSSLAPGELFF
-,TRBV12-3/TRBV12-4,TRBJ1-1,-,TGTGCCAGCACCGTCGACAGTCTGAACACTGAAGCTTTCTTT,CASTVDSLNTEAFF
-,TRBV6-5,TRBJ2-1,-,TGTGCCAGCAGTTACTCTTGGGGAAGGGCTGGTGAGCAGTTCTTC,CASSYSWGRAGEQFF
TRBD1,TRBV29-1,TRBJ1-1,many,TGCAGCGTTGACGGGACAGGGCTGGAATCTGAAGCTTTCTTT,CSVDGTGLESEAFF
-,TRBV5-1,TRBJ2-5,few,TGCGCCAGCAGCTTGGTCACTGGAGGGTCAGAGCCCCAGTACTTC,CASSLVTGGSEPQYF
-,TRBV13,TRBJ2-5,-,TGTGCCAGCAGCGTTGGACCGGGACGCCGAGAGACCCAGTACTTC,CASSVGPGRRETQYF